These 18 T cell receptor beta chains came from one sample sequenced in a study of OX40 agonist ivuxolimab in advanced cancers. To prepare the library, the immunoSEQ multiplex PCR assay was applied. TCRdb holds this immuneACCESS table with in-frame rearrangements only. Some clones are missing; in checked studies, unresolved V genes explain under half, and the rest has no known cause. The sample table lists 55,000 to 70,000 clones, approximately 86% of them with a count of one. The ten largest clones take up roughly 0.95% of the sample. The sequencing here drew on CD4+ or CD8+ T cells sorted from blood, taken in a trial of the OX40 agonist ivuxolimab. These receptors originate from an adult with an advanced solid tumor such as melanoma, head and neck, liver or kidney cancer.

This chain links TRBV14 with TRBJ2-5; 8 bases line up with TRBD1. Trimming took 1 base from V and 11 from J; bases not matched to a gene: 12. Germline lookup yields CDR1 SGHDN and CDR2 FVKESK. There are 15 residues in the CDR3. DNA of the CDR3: TGTGCCAGCAGCCAAGTCGGGCAGGGGGCTTGGGGGCAGTACTTC. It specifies CASSQVGQGAWGQYF.

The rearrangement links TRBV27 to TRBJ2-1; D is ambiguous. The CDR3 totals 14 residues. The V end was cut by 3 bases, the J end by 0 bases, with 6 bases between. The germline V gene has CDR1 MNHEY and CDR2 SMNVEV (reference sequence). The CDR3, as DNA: TGTGCCAGCAGTTTGGGTACCTCCTACAATGAGCAGTTCTTC. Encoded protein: CASSLGTSYNEQFF.

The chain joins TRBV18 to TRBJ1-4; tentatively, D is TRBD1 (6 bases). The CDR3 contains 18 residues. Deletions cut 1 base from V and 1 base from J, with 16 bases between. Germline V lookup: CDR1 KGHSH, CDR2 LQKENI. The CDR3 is CASSPRGQGGGTNEKLFF. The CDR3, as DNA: TGTGCCAGCTCACCACGAGGGCAAGGGGGAGGAACTAATGAAAAACTGTTTTTT.

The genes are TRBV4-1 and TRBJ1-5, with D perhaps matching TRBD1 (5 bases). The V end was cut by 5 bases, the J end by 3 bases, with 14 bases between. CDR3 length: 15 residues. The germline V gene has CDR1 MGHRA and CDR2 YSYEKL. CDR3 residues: CASSYRDGVNQPQHF. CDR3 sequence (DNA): TGCGCCAGCAGCTACCGGGACGGAGTCAATCAGCCCCAGCATTTT.

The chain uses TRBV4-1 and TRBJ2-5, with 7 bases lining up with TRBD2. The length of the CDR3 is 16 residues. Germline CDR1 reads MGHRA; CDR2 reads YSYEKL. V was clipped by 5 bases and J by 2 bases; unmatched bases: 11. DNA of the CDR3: TGCGCCAGCAGCGACCTGGGGGGGAGTTTACAAGAGACCCAGTACTTC. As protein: CASSDLGGSLQETQYF.

CDR3 protein: CSIRDTVIRDTQYF. The CDR3 DNA is TGCAGCATTCGGGACACTGTAATACGAGATACGCAGTATTTT. The rearrangement joins TRBV29-1 to TRBJ2-3, with D possibly TRBD1 on 6 matching bases. Germline assignment: CDR1 SQVTM and CDR2 ANQGSEA. V dropped 8 bases and J dropped 5 bases, with 20 bases sitting between them. The CDR3 is 14 amino acids.

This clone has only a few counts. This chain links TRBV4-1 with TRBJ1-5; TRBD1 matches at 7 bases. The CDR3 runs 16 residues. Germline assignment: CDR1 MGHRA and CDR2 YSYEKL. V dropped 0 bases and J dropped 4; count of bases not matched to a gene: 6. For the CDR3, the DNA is TGCGCCAGCAGCCAAGATCCGGGGACAGTAAATCAGCCCCAGCATTTT. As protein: CASSQDPGTVNQPQHF.

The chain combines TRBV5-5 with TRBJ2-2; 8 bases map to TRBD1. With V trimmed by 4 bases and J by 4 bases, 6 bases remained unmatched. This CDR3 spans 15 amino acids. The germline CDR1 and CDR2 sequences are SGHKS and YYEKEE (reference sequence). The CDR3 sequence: CASSRTGTPTGELFF. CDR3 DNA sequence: TGTGCCAGCAGCCGGACAGGGACTCCCACCGGGGAGCTGTTTTTT.

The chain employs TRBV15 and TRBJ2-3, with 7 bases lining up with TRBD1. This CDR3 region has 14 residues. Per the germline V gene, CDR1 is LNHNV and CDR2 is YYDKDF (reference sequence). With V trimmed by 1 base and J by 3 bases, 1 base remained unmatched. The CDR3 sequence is CATSRGQGTDTQYF. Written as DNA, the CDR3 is TGTGCCACCAGCAGAGGACAGGGAACAGATACGCAGTATTTT.

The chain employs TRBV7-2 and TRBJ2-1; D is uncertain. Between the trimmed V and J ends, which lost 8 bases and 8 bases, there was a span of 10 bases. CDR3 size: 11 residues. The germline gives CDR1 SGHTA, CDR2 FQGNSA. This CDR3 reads CASSLAHEQFF. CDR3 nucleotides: TGTGCCAGCTCCCTGGCCCATGAGCAGTTCTTC.

CDR3 region: CASSPGPAYNEQFF. The CDR3, as DNA: TGCGCCAGCAGCCCGGGACCTGCCTACAATGAGCAGTTCTTC. The chain uses TRBV4-1 and TRBJ2-1; D may correspond to TRBD1 or TRBD2 (5 bases each). V shed 4 bases and J shed 2 bases, with 9 bases lying between them. CDR3 length: 14 residues. Germline CDR1 MGHRA, CDR2 YSYEKL.

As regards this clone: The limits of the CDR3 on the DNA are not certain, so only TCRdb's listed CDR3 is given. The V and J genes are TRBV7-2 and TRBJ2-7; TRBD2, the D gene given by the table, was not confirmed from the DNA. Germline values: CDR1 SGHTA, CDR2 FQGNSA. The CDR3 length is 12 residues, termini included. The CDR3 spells CASSFGGGAENF.

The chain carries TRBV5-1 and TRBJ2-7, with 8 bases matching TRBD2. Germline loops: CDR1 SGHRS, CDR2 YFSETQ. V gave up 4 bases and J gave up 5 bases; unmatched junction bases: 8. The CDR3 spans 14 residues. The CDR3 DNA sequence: TGCGCCAGCAGCGAGGTCGGGGGGGACCACGAGCAGTACTTC. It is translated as CASSEVGGDHEQYF.

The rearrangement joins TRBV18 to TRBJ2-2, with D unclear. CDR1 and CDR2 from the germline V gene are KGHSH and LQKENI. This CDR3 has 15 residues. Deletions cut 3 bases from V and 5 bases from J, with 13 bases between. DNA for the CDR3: TGTGCCAGCTCACCGCGTCGGGCAGAAACCGGGGAGCTGTTTTTT. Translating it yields CASSPRRAETGELFF.

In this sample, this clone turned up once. CDR3 nucleotides: TGTGCCAGCAGCTCGGGGGGAAAACTGTTTTTT. Its translation is CASSSGGKLFF. The chain links TRBV7-6 to TRBJ1-4, with a possible D match to TRBD1 (5 bases). The CDR3 is made up of 11 amino acids. In germline, CDR1 is SGHVS, CDR2 FNYEAQ. With 4 bases removed from V and 10 bases from J, the gap between germline ends came to 7 bases.

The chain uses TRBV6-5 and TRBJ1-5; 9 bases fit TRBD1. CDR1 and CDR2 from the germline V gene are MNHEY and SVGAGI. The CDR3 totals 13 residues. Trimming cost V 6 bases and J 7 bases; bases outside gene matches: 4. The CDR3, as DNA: TGTGCCAGCAGCGGGACAGGGAACCAGCCCCAGCATTTT. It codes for CASSGTGNQPQHF.

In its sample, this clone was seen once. DNA for the CDR3: TGTGCCATCATGGGGGAATCCTACAATGAGCAGTTCTTC. Its protein is CAIMGESYNEQFF. The V and J genes are TRBV10-3 and TRBJ2-1; D may be TRBD1 or TRBD2 (5 bases each). The CDR3 sequence is 13 residues long. From germline, CDR1 is ENHRY and CDR2 SYGVKD. V gave up 7 bases and J gave up 1 base, with 8 bases separating them.

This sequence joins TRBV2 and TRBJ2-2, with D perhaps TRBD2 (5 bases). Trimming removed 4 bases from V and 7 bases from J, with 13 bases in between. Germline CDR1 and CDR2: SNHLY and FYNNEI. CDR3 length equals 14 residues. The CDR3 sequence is CASSGKGRDGELFF. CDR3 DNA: TGTGCCAGCAGTGGGAAGGGCCGGGACGGGGAGCTGTTTTTT.